This entry is about one TCR beta chain. V dropped 4 bases and J dropped 6 bases, with 10 bases sitting between them. The CDR3 consists of 12 residues. CDR1 MGHRA and CDR2 YSYEKL come from the germline V gene. The data were produced by immunoSEQ multiplex PCR, yet TCRdb's version contains in-frame clones alone and is incomplete. This table holds about 83,000 clones, approximately 91% found once. This record belongs to a study of T cell changes during pregnancy in multiple sclerosis. The source is a female donor in good health, serving as a control in a pregnancy study. Some clones in this sample may be carry-over from other donors' samples. The specimen comprised PBMCs, sampled in the first trimester of pregnancy. The J gene is TRBJ2-7, the V gene TRBV4-1, with D possibly TRBD1 on 6 matching bases. The CDR3 DNA follows: TGCGCCAGCAGCCCACAGGGATCCGAGCAGTACTTC. Its protein is CASSPQGSEQYF.